Included here is one T cell receptor beta chain sequence, with context. No ophthalmopathy progression within 18 months constituted stable Graves' hyperthyroidism. The diagnoses drew upon clinical symptoms, serum thyroxine and TRAb, thyroid ultrasound and orbital computed tomography. Source material for PBMCs was around 10 ml fresh peripheral blood. This specimen comes from a study of T cells in Graves' hyperthyroidism and ophthalmopathy. RNA transcripts served as the template for amplifying TCR beta CDR3 regions. TCR CDR3 underwent first-round RT-PCR with the HTBI primer set. TCRdb itself ran the multiplex PCR reads through MiXCR, one entry per CDR3 protein. The sample yields about 560,000 distinct CDR3 sequences, roughly a sixth seen once. Germline CDR1 and CDR2: LGHDT and YNNKEL (reference sequence). The V end lost 1 base, the J end lost 4 bases, and 9 bases lay between the germline ends. The CDR3 totals 14 residues.

The V gene is TRBV3-1, the J gene TRBJ2-3; D possibly corresponds to TRBD1 (6 bases). Sequenced input: blood. The TCR originated in a woman under 30 with Graves' hyperthyroidism. CDR3 in amino acids: CASSQASGADTQYF. As DNA, the CDR3 is TGTGCCAGCAGCCAAGCTTCAGGGGCAGATACGCAGTATTTT.